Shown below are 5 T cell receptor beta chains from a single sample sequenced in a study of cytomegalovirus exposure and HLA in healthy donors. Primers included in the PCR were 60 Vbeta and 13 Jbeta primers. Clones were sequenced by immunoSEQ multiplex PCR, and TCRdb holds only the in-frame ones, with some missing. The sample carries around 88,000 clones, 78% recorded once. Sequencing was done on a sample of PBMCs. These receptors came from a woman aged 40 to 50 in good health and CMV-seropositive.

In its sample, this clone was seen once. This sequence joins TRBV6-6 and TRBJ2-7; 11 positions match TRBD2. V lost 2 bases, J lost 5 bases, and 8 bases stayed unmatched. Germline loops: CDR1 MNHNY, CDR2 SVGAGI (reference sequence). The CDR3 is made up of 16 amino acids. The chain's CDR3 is CASSYPRTSGFDEQYF. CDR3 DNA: TGTGCCAGCAGTTACCCCAGGACTAGCGGGTTCGACGAGCAGTACTTC.

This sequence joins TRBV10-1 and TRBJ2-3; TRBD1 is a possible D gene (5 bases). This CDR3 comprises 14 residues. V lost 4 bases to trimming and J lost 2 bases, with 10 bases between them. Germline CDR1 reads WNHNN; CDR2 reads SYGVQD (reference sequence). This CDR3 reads CASSGDRFTDTQYF. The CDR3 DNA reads TGCGCCAGCAGTGGAGACAGATTCACAGATACGCAGTATTTT.

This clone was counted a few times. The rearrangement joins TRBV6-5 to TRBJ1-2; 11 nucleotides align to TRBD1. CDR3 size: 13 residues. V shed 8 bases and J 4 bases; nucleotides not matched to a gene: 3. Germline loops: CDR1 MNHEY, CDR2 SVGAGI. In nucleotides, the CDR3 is TGTGCCAGCGGGGACAGGGGGTTCTATGGCTACACCTTC. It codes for CASGDRGFYGYTF.

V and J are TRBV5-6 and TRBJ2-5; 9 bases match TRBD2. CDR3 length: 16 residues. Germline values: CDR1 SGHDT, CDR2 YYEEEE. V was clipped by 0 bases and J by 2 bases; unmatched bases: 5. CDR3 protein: CASSLAAGGPQETQYF. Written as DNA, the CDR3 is TGTGCCAGCAGCTTGGCGGCGGGAGGGCCACAAGAGACCCAGTACTTC.

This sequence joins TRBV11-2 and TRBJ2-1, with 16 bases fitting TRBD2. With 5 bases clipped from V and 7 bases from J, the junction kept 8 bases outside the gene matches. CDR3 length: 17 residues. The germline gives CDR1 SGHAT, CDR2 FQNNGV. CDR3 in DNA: TGTGCCAGCAGCGTGGGGACTAGCGGGAGGGCTAATAATGAGCAGTTCTTC. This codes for CASSVGTSGRANNEQFF.